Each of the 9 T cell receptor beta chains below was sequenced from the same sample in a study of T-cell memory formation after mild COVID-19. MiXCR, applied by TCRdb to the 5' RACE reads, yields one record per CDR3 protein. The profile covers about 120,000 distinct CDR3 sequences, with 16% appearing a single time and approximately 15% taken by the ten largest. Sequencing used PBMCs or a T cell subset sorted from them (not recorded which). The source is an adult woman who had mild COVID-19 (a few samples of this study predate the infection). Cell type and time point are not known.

The CDR3 here is CASSYYPQLAATYEQYF. In DNA, the CDR3 is TGTGCCAGCAGCTATTATCCACAACTAGCGGCCACCTACGAGCAGTACTTC. The chain links TRBV6-2 or TRBV6-3 to TRBJ2-7; the match to TRBD2 covers 8 bases. Trimming removed 6 bases from V and 2 bases from J; junction bases left unmatched: 15. The germline CDR1 and CDR2 sequences are MNHEY and SVGEGT. CDR3 length: 17 residues.

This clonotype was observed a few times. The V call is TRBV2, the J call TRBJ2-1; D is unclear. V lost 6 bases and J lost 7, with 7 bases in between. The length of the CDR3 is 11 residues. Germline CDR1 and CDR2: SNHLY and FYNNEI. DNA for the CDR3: TGTGCCAGCAGGCGGTGGAATGAGCAGTTCTTC. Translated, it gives CASRRWNEQFF.

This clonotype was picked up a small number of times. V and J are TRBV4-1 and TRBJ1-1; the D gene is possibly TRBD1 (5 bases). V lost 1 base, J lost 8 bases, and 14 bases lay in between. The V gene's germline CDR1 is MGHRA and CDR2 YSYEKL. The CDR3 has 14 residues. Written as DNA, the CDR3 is TGCGCCAGCAGCCAAGTCCAGGAGCAGGGCGAAGCTTTCTTT. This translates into CASSQVQEQGEAFF.

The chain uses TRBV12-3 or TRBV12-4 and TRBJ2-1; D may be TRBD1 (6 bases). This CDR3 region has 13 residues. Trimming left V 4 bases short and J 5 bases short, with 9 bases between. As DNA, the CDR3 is TGTGCCAGCAGTTCCCGGACAGACAATGAGCAGTTCTTC. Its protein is CASSSRTDNEQFF.

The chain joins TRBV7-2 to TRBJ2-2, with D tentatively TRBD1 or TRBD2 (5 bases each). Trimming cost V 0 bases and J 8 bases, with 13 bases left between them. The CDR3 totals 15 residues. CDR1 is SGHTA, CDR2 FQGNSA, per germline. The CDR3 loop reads CASSLAGLAGGELFF. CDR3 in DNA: TGTGCCAGCAGCTTAGCGGGGCTAGCCGGTGGGGAGCTGTTTTTT.

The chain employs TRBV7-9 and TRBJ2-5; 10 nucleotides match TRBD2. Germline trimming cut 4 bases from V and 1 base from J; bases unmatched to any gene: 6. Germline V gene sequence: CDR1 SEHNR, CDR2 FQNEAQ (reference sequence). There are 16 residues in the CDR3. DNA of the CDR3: TGTGCCAGCAGCTCGGGTAGCGGGGGGACCCAAGAGACCCAGTACTTC. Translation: CASSSGSGGTQETQYF.

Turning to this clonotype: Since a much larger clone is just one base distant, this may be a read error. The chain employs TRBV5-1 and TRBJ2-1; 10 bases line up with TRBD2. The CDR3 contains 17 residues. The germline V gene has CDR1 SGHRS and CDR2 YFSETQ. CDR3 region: CDSSLALAGEVYNEQFF. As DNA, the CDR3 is TGCGACAGCAGCTTGGCCCTAGCGGGGGAGGTTTACAATGAGCAGTTCTTC. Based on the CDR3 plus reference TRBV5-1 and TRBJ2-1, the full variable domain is KAGVTQTPRYLIKTRGQQVTLSCSPISGHRSVSWYQQTPGQGLQFLFEYFSETQRNKGNFPGRFSGRQFSNSRSEMNVSTLELGDSALYLCDSSLALAGEVYNEQFFGPGTRLTVL.

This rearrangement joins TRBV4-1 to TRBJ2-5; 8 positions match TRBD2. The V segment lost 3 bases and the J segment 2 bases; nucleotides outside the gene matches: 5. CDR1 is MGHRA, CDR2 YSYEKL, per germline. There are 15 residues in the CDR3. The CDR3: CASSHNAGGQETQYF. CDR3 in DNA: TGCGCCAGCAGCCATAACGCGGGGGGACAAGAGACCCAGTACTTC.

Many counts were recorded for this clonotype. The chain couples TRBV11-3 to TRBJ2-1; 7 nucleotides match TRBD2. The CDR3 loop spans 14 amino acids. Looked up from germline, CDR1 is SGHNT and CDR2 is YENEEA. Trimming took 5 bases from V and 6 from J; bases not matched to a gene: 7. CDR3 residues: CASSALSSGNEQFF. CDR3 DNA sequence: TGTGCCAGCAGCGCGCTTTCTAGCGGCAATGAGCAGTTCTTC.